This T cell receptor (beta chain) appears in the sequencing data of a study of prognosis after radiotherapy for stage I lung cancer. Genomic DNA was the source, and TCR beta CDR3 was amplified from it by two-round multiplex PCR. Every TRBV and TRBJ gene had its own specific primer in first-round PCR. Using its own MiXCR run on the multiplex PCR reads, TCRdb lists one record per CDR3 protein. The profile shows roughly 26,000 distinct CDR3 sequences, around 30% of them singletons. Trimming took off 1 base at V and 8 bases at J, with 12 bases between the two ends. The CDR3 is made up of 14 amino acids. CDR1 and CDR2 from the germline V gene are SEHNR and FQNEAQ (reference sequence). This clonotype was seen repeatedly, ten times or more.

The TCR sequence derives from a donor aged 50 or older with non-small cell lung cancer. This rearrangement joins TRBV7-9 to TRBJ2-1; TRBD2 might be the D (6 bases). The specimen was PBMCs, collected before or after stereotactic body radiation therapy (not recorded which). The CDR3 sequence: CASSLDGRIDEQFF. DNA of the CDR3: TGTGCCAGCAGCTTAGACGGGAGAATCGATGAGCAGTTCTTC.